The clone carrying this TCR beta chain was observed a few times. Antigen specificity is unknown. The source of the sample is a study of response to subunit inactivated influenza vaccine. One entry per CDR3 protein results from TCRdb running MiXCR on the RT-PCR reads. Counted here are fewer than 700,000 distinct CDR3 sequences, 10% to 15% occurring once; the ten biggest clones make up around 13%. CDR3 length: 15 residues. Per germline, CDR1 SGHVS and CDR2 FQNEAQ. Trimming shortened V by 4 bases and J by 6 bases, and 16 bases separated the two germline ends. Study outcomes and limitations: The authors proposed limited new T cell recruitment per seasonal influenza vaccination.

The chain is built from TRBV7-8 and TRBJ2-1; D is unresolved. The source was PBMCs from blood, collected 35 to 45 days after vaccination. The TCR was taken from a man aged 45-65 years who received an inactivated influenza vaccine. Written as DNA, the CDR3 is TGTGCCAGCAGCTCCGCCCTAGACTTGGGCAATGAGCAGTTCTTC. As protein: CASSSALDLGNEQFF.